Shown below are 21 T cell receptor beta chains from a single sample sequenced in a study of shared clonotypes between healthy human individuals. Generated by immunoSEQ multiplex PCR, the TCRdb table keeps only in-frame clones and is missing some. Of approximately 2.5 million clones in the sample, just over 90% are singletons; the top ten hold around 0.14%. The specimen sequenced was naive CD4+ T cells sorted from blood. Subset given: CD45RA+ positively selected. These receptors all come from a man in his late teens or twenties in good health.

The chain carries TRBV27 and TRBJ1-1, with D perhaps matching TRBD1 (5 bases). The germline V gene has CDR1 MNHEY and CDR2 SMNVEV (reference sequence). Deletions cut 7 bases from V and 3 bases from J, with 12 bases between. The CDR3 length is 13 residues. The chain's CDR3 is CASKFRGDTEAFF. The CDR3 DNA reads as TGTGCCAGCAAGTTCCGGGGGGACACTGAAGCTTTCTTT.

J is TRBJ2-2 and V is TRBV9; D remains ambiguous. Germline CDR1 and CDR2: SGDLS and YYNGEE. This CDR3 has 13 amino acids. V was clipped by 3 bases and J by 6 bases, with 9 bases between them. CDR3 nucleotide sequence: TGTGCCAGCAGCGCATTCTCGGCCGGGGAGCTGTTTTTT. Translating gives CASSAFSAGELFF.

The chain uses TRBV7-2 and TRBJ2-1; D is ambiguous. Germline-derived CDR1 and CDR2 are SGHTA and FQGNSA. Trimming took off 3 bases at V and 10 bases at J, with 7 bases between the two ends. The CDR3 is 11 residues long. CDR3 bases: TGTGCCAGCAGCTTGGGCTGGGAGCAGTTCTTC. Translating gives CASSLGWEQFF. Complete variable domain (other parts from reference TRBV7-2 and TRBJ2-1): GAGVSQSPSNKVTEKGKDVELRCDPISGHTALYWYRQSLGQGLEFLIYFQGNSAPDKSGLPSDRFSAERTGGSVSTLTIQRTQQEDSAVYLCASSLGWEQFFGPGTRLTVL.

CDR3 coding DNA: TGCGCCAGCAGTCCTCGAACACCCCCGGGGTACGAGCAGTACTTC. The encoded protein is CASSPRTPPGYEQYF. J is TRBJ2-7 and V is TRBV10-1; D possibly corresponds to TRBD2 (5 bases). The germline CDR1 and CDR2 sequences are WNHNN and SYGVQD (reference sequence). The CDR3 length is 15 residues. V was pared by 5 bases and J by 4 bases, with 18 bases between.

The rearrangement uses TRBV4-3 and TRBJ2-1, with D possibly matching TRBD2 (5 bases). The V gene lost 0 bases and the J gene lost 4 bases, with 13 bases spanning the gap. CDR1 is LGHNA, CDR2 YSLEER, per germline. The CDR3 length is 16 residues. This CDR3 reads CASSQEPTLGYNEQFF. CDR3 DNA sequence: TGCGCCAGCAGCCAAGAACCGACACTAGGTTACAATGAGCAGTTCTTC.

The chain is built from TRBV7-8 and TRBJ2-3, with D maybe TRBD1 (5 bases). Germline CDR1 reads SGHVS; CDR2 reads FQNEAQ. Trimming took 5 bases from V and 3 from J, leaving 15 bases between them. This CDR3 is built from 15 residues. CDR3 sequence: CASSPETVVTDTQYF. The CDR3 nucleotides read TGTGCCAGCAGCCCCGAGACAGTTGTAACAGATACGCAGTATTTT.

For the CDR3, the DNA is TGTGCCTGGAGTGTATATAGGACTAGCGGGAGAAATGAGCAGTTCTTC. This encodes CAWSVYRTSGRNEQFF. The J gene is TRBJ2-1, the V gene TRBV30, with TRBD2 identical over 13 bases. CDR1 is GTSNPN, CDR2 SVGIG, per germline (reference sequence). J lost 7 bases, V lost 0 bases, and 6 bases had no gene match. The length of the CDR3 is 16 residues.

The chain uses TRBV25-1 and TRBJ1-1, with D hard to call. Germline V gene data show CDR1 as MGHDK and CDR2 as SYGVNS. The CDR3 extends over 14 amino acids. V was clipped by 8 bases and J by 1 base, with 14 bases between them. The CDR3 nucleotides read TGTGCCAGCGGAGAAGGTGGGAGGAACACTGAAGCTTTCTTT. Protein: CASGEGGRNTEAFF.

V gene TRBV11-2 combines with J gene TRBJ1-4; D gene ambiguous. In germline, CDR1 is SGHAT, CDR2 FQNNGV. V shed 3 bases and J shed 0 bases, with 5 bases lying between them. The CDR3 loop spans 14 amino acids. The CDR3, as DNA: TGTGCCAGCAGCTTCATTGCAACTAATGAAAAACTGTTTTTT. Its translation is CASSFIATNEKLFF.

V usage is TRBV5-4 and J usage is TRBJ2-3, with TRBD2 matching 8 bases. The CDR3 runs to 16 residues. The J segment lost 1 base and the V segment lost 2 bases, leaving 6 bases of the junction unmatched. The germline V gene has CDR1 SGHNT and CDR2 YYREEE (reference sequence). CDR3 sequence: CASSLGAGARTDTQYF. CDR3 nucleotides: TGTGCCAGCAGCTTAGGAGCGGGGGCCCGCACAGATACGCAGTATTTT.

The V gene is TRBV19, the J gene TRBJ2-5; no clear D. This CDR3 spans 14 amino acids. CDR1 and CDR2 (germline): LNHDA, SQIVND (reference sequence). Trimming cost V 4 bases and J 0 bases, with 9 bases left between them. The CDR3 sequence: CASSTSYDQETQYF. Written as DNA, the CDR3 is TGTGCCAGTAGTACCAGTTACGACCAAGAGACCCAGTACTTC.

This clone was detected a few times. The chain has TRBV28 and TRBJ1-1, with a weak D call TRBD1 (6 bases). Trimming stripped 4 bases from V and 11 bases from J, with 11 bases between. Germline V gene lookup returns CDR1 MDHEN and CDR2 SYDVKM. The CDR3 contains 11 residues. CDR3 amino acids: CASSSEGVAFF. DNA of the CDR3: TGTGCCAGCAGTTCAGAGGGGGTGGCTTTCTTT.

This chain uses TRBV4-1 with TRBJ1-6, with D uncertain. The V and J ends lost 0 bases and 9 bases respectively, with 12 bases between them. The germline CDR1 and CDR2 sequences are MGHRA and YSYEKL. The CDR3 runs to 15 residues. CDR3 DNA sequence: TGCGCCAGCAGCCAAGAGGAAGAGTTGCGTTCACCCCTCCACTTT. This codes for CASSQEEELRSPLHF.

The CDR3 loop is CASSPLLYEQYF. In nucleotides, the CDR3 is TGTGCCAGCAGCCCCCTACTCTACGAGCAGTACTTC. The V and J genes are TRBV11-2 and TRBJ2-7; D gene unclear. This CDR3 is built from 12 residues. The ends were cut back, 5 bases at V and 3 bases at J, with 8 bases in the middle. CDR1 is SGHAT and CDR2 is FQNNGV in the germline V gene.

CDR3 in DNA: TGTGCCAGCAGTTCTACCGGGACAGGTCCCGGGGAGCTGTTTTTT. It specifies CASSSTGTGPGELFF. This chain joins TRBV6-5 and TRBJ2-2, with 8 bases that match TRBD1. The CDR3 covers 15 residues. The germline V gene encodes CDR1 MNHEY and CDR2 SVGAGI. With 4 bases clipped from V and 6 bases from J, the junction kept 7 bases outside the gene matches.

V usage is TRBV28 and J usage is TRBJ2-7, with D perhaps TRBD1 (5 bases). This CDR3 is built from 15 residues. Germline CDR1 MDHEN, CDR2 SYDVKM. Deletions cut 6 bases from V and 0 bases from J, with 15 bases between. CDR3: CASSPRQFFSYEQYF. CDR3 nucleotide sequence: TGTGCCAGCAGCCCCCGACAGTTTTTCTCCTACGAGCAGTACTTC.

The rearrangement links TRBV29-1 to TRBJ2-3, with D tentatively TRBD2 (6 bases). The CDR3 spans 13 residues. Germline loops: CDR1 SQVTM, CDR2 ANQGSEA. V gave up 3 bases and J gave up 9 bases, with 16 bases separating them. The CDR3 here is CSVDKLGGATQYF. In DNA form, the CDR3 reads TGCAGCGTTGATAAACTAGGAGGGGCGACGCAGTATTTT.

Of note for this clone: Other DNA sequences in this sample translate to the same CDR3. This chain links TRBV5-1 with TRBJ2-2; D is ambiguous. Germline CDR1 reads SGHRS; CDR2 reads YFSETQ. This CDR3 spans 15 amino acids. Trimming removed 0 bases from V and 0 bases from J, with 6 bases in between. Here the CDR3 DNA reads TGCGCCAGCAGCTTGGGCCCGGCGAACACCGGGGAGCTGTTTTTT. The encoded protein is CASSLGPANTGELFF.

The J gene is TRBJ2-5, the V gene TRBV15; a weak D match, TRBD2 (5 bases). Deletions cut 0 bases from V and 2 bases from J, with 13 bases between. The CDR3 spans 16 residues. Germline CDR1 and CDR2: LNHNV and YYDKDF (reference sequence). The CDR3 reads CATSRERGKGQETQYF. CDR3 coding DNA: TGTGCCACCAGCAGAGAACGGGGTAAGGGACAAGAGACCCAGTACTTC.

In its sample, this clone was seen a few times. The chain uses TRBV18 and TRBJ1-6, with D perhaps matching TRBD1 (6 bases). Trimming took 3 bases from V and 6 from J, leaving 12 bases between them. CDR1 is KGHSH and CDR2 is LQKENI in the germline V gene. The length of the CDR3 is 15 residues. The CDR3 spells CASSPTGTINSPLHF. CDR3 DNA sequence: TGTGCCAGCTCACCCACCGGGACAATTAATTCACCCCTCCACTTT.

V gene TRBV7-8 combines with J gene TRBJ1-2; D ambiguous. V shed 5 bases and J shed 0 bases, with 13 bases lying between them. Germline V lookup: CDR1 SGHVS, CDR2 FQNEAQ. The CDR3 contains 15 residues. The CDR3 region is CASSPGSSTNYGYTF. The CDR3 region has the DNA TGTGCCAGCAGCCCAGGATCCTCAACTAACTATGGCTACACCTTC.